What follows are 25 T cell receptor beta chains derived from one specimen sequenced in a study of CD8+ T cells in alopecia areata. Following RNA extraction, reverse transcription yielded cDNA that acted as the sequencing template. Produced via immunoSEQ multiplex PCR; TCRdb's table is partial and in-frame only. The sample gives 95,000 to 120,000 clones, almost 60% of which show up once; approximately 22% is in the top ten. What was sequenced was CD8+ T cells sorted from blood. These receptors were obtained from a human donor in good health.

This chain connects TRBV4-1 to TRBJ1-1, with no clear D. Trimming shortened V by 1 base and J by 5 bases, and 14 bases separated the two germline ends. The germline CDR1 and CDR2 sequences are MGHRA and YSYEKL. CDR3 size: 15 residues. Here the CDR3 DNA reads TGCGCCAGCAGCCAAGCACTCTATTGGTGGACTGAAGCTTTCTTT. This sequence encodes CASSQALYWWTEAFF.

This clone was counted once. This chain uses TRBV19 with TRBJ2-7; D uncertain. The CDR3 has 11 residues. V was clipped by 4 bases and J by 6 bases, with 7 bases between them. The germline V gene has CDR1 LNHDA and CDR2 SQIVND (reference sequence). The DNA of the CDR3 is TGTGCCAGTAGTAACCGGCTCGAGCAGTACTTC. Amino acids: CASSNRLEQYF.

This chain links TRBV7-9 with TRBJ2-7; D is unclear. This CDR3 comprises 11 residues. In germline, CDR1 is SEHNR, CDR2 FQNEAQ (reference sequence). The V end was cut by 5 bases, the J end by 3 bases, with 5 bases between. The CDR3 loop is CASSKNYEQYF. The DNA for the CDR3 is TGTGCCAGCAGCAAAAACTACGAGCAGTACTTC.

The rearrangement uses TRBV27 and TRBJ2-1; TRBD1 matches at 11 bases. V gave up 5 bases and J gave up 7 bases; unmatched junction bases: 13. This CDR3 is 17 amino acids long. Germline CDR1 and CDR2: MNHEY and SMNVEV (reference sequence). CDR3 residues: CASSPQGWGQGVNEQFF. The CDR3 region has the DNA TGTGCCAGCAGTCCCCAGGGCTGGGGACAGGGGGTAAATGAGCAGTTCTTC.

This clone was observed at least ten times. This chain connects TRBV28 to TRBJ2-7; 7 bases agree with TRBD1. This CDR3 has 19 amino acids. Germline assignment: CDR1 MDHEN and CDR2 SYDVKM. The junction had 21 bases not matched to a gene; V was cut back by 5 bases and J by 2 bases. The CDR3 sequence is CASSPPIERTGALAYEQYF. CDR3 DNA: TGTGCCAGCAGTCCACCAATCGAACGAACAGGGGCTCTGGCCTACGAGCAGTACTTC.

The genes are TRBV7-9 and TRBJ2-5, with D possibly being TRBD1 or TRBD2 (5 bases each). In germline, CDR1 is SEHNR, CDR2 FQNEAQ (reference sequence). The CDR3 runs to 16 residues. V lost 5 bases, J lost 0 bases, and 16 bases lay in between. In nucleotides, the CDR3 is TGTGCCAGCAGCCCGGCAAGAGGGGAGTACCAAGAGACCCAGTACTTC. Residues: CASSPARGEYQETQYF.

The V call is TRBV27, the J call TRBJ2-5, with a possible D match to TRBD2 (7 bases). The CDR3 has 15 residues. The V gene lost 4 bases and the J gene lost 5 bases, with 17 bases spanning the gap. In germline, CDR1 is MNHEY, CDR2 SMNVEV (reference sequence). CDR3 bases: TGTGCCAGCAGTTACCTGGGGGGGCTGAGGGAGACCCAGTACTTC. Translation gives CASSYLGGLRETQYF.

This clone was detected ten times or more. The J gene is TRBJ2-7, the V gene TRBV13, with 9 bases that match TRBD1. J gave up 3 bases and V 5 bases, and 5 bases lay outside the gene matches. CDR3 length: 14 amino acids. Germline V gene sequence: CDR1 PRHDT, CDR2 FYEKMQ (reference sequence). The CDR3 bases are TGTGCCAGCAGCCGGGGACAGGGAGTCTACGAGCAGTACTTC. It specifies CASSRGQGVYEQYF.

The chain joins TRBV13 to TRBJ1-4; D ambiguous. This CDR3 has 13 amino acids. Germline V lookup: CDR1 PRHDT, CDR2 FYEKMQ (reference sequence). Deletions cut 5 bases from V and 3 bases from J, with 7 bases between. The CDR3 here is CASSRASNEKLFF. The DNA for the CDR3 is TGTGCCAGCAGCCGGGCATCTAATGAAAAACTGTTTTTT.

This chain joins TRBV25-1 and TRBJ1-4, with D possibly matching TRBD1 (6 bases). The CDR3 has 15 amino acids. Germline assignment: CDR1 MGHDK and CDR2 SYGVNS. V lost 0 bases to trimming and J lost 6 bases, with 11 bases between them. The CDR3 DNA reads as TGTGCCAGCAGTGAATACGGGGGCGGTGATGAAAAACTGTTTTTT. Translation gives CASSEYGGGDEKLFF.

The CDR3 is CASSQYSGQVISFGYTF. As DNA, the CDR3 is TGCGCCAGCAGCCAGTATTCGGGACAGGTCATATCATTTGGCTACACCTTC. J is TRBJ1-2 and V is TRBV4-1, with 8 bases fitting TRBD1. The germline gives CDR1 MGHRA, CDR2 YSYEKL. The CDR3 sequence is 17 residues long. Germline trimming cut 3 bases from V and 7 bases from J; bases unmatched to any gene: 16.

The rearrangement joins TRBV5-6 to TRBJ2-2, with 8 positions matching TRBD1. V gave up 4 bases and J gave up 1 base; unmatched junction bases: 3. The CDR3 contains 15 residues. Germline lookup yields CDR1 SGHDT and CDR2 YYEEEE. DNA of the CDR3: TGTGCCAGCAGCGTAGGACAGGGGAACACCGGGGAGCTGTTTTTT. Its protein is CASSVGQGNTGELFF.

V is TRBV9 and J is TRBJ2-5, with unresolved D. V lost 1 base and J lost 4, with 14 bases in between. The germline V gene encodes CDR1 SGDLS and CDR2 YYNGEE. The CDR3 sequence is 15 residues long. CDR3 amino acids: CASSVRTVRIETQYF. The CDR3, as DNA: TGTGCCAGCAGCGTAAGGACCGTCAGGATAGAGACCCAGTACTTC.

This clone was detected a few times. The chain is built from TRBV5-4 and TRBJ2-3, with 7 positions matching TRBD1. CDR1 is SGHNT and CDR2 is YYREEE in the germline V gene (reference sequence). The ends lost 4 bases at V and 0 bases at J; junction bases unmatched: 8. This CDR3 has 16 residues. In DNA, the CDR3 is TGTGCCAGCAGCCGACGTCAGGGGGAGAGCACAGATACGCAGTATTTT. This sequence encodes CASSRRQGESTDTQYF. Variable domain in full (rest from reference TRBV5-4 and TRBJ2-3): ETGVTQSPTHLIKTRGQQVTLRCSSQSGHNTVSWYQQALGQGPQFIFQYYREEENGRGNFPPRFSGLQFPNYSSELNVNALELDDSALYLCASSRRQGESTDTQYFGPGTRLTVL.

The V and J genes are TRBV6-5 and TRBJ2-5; TRBD1 might be the D (5 bases). Trimming left V 0 bases short and J 3 bases short, with 8 bases between. This CDR3 contains 14 residues. Germline V gives CDR1 MNHEY, CDR2 SVGAGI. This CDR3 reads CASSYSIREETQYF. As DNA, the CDR3 is TGTGCCAGCAGTTACTCGATCAGGGAAGAGACCCAGTACTTC.

The rearrangement joins TRBV7-9 to TRBJ1-3; no firm D call. The V and J ends lost 4 bases and 3 bases respectively, with 16 bases between them. CDR3 length equals 16 residues. Looked up from germline, CDR1 is SEHNR and CDR2 is FQNEAQ (reference sequence). CDR3 region: CASSSLRLGFGNTIYF. The CDR3 DNA sequence: TGTGCCAGCAGCTCTCTCCGGTTGGGCTTTGGAAACACCATATATTTT.

This chain uses TRBV19 with TRBJ1-5; maybe TRBD1 (5 bases). The CDR3 runs to 14 residues. V lost 10 bases and J lost 0, with 13 bases in between. Germline CDR1 is LNHDA and CDR2 is SQIVND (reference sequence). Written as DNA, the CDR3 is TGTGCCACGGGAGGGGAATATAGCAATCAGCCCCAGCATTTT. It yields the protein CATGGEYSNQPQHF.

CDR3 sequence reads: CASSSGTGESDTQYF. For the CDR3, the DNA is TGTGCCAGCAGCTCCGGGACAGGGGAGTCAGATACGCAGTATTTT. The V gene is TRBV13, the J gene TRBJ2-3; 10 nucleotides agree with TRBD1. The V gene's germline CDR1 is PRHDT and CDR2 FYEKMQ (reference sequence). V was pared by 4 bases and J by 4 bases, with 5 bases of the junction left unmatched. The CDR3 contains 15 residues.

The chain employs TRBV7-9 and TRBJ1-2; TRBD1 aligns across 9 bases. The ends lost 7 bases at V and 6 bases at J; junction bases unmatched: 12. The CDR3 runs 15 residues. Germline V gene sequence: CDR1 SEHNR, CDR2 FQNEAQ (reference sequence). The CDR3 DNA reads as TGTGCCAGCATCAACCAGGAACAGGGGGCTGATGGCTACACCTTC. Protein: CASINQEQGADGYTF.

J is TRBJ2-3 and V is TRBV6-5; 13 nucleotides agree with TRBD2. J lost 3 bases, V lost 7 bases, and 4 bases had no gene match. Germline CDR1 MNHEY, CDR2 SVGAGI. This CDR3 spans 15 amino acids. The chain's CDR3 is CASIQGLAGTDTQYF. The CDR3 DNA reads as TGTGCCAGCATTCAGGGACTAGCGGGAACAGATACGCAGTATTTT.

The V and J genes are TRBV4-2 and TRBJ2-7; 9 bases are a match to TRBD2. J gave up 2 bases and V 2 bases, and 4 bases lay outside the gene matches. CDR3 length: 15 residues. Germline values: CDR1 LGHNA, CDR2 YNFKEQ. The CDR3 nucleotides are TGTGCCAGCAGCCAAAATAGCGGGGGAGCCTACGAGCAGTACTTC. Encoded protein: CASSQNSGGAYEQYF.

This chain joins TRBV30 and TRBJ2-7, with D unclear. The CDR3 is 13 amino acids. With 3 bases removed from V and 3 bases from J, the gap between germline ends came to 12 bases. Germline-derived CDR1 and CDR2 are GTSNPN and SVGIG (reference sequence). CDR3 amino acids: CAWSSVSRYEQYF. The CDR3 DNA reads as TGTGCCTGGAGCTCTGTCTCCCGCTACGAGCAGTACTTC.

As to this clone: Other DNA variants within this sample encode the same CDR3. The chain is built from TRBV7-9 and TRBJ2-7, with D uncertain. CDR3 size: 11 residues. Germline lookup yields CDR1 SEHNR and CDR2 FQNEAQ (reference sequence). Between the trimmed V and J ends, which lost 2 bases and 2 bases, there was a span of 1 base. CDR3 loop: CASSLTYEQYF. Here the CDR3 DNA reads TGTGCCAGCAGCTTAACCTACGAGCAGTACTTC.

V and J are TRBV5-1 and TRBJ2-3; 9 nucleotides align to TRBD1. V was clipped by 0 bases and J by 10 bases; unmatched bases: 12. CDR1 is SGHRS, CDR2 YFSETQ, per germline. This CDR3 region has 16 residues. As DNA, the CDR3 is TGCGCCAGCAGCTTGGATTTTGGTTGGGACAGGGAAGCGCAGTATTTT. Translating it yields CASSLDFGWDREAQYF.

J is TRBJ2-3 and V is TRBV7-9; D perhaps matches TRBD1 (6 bases). Germline lookup yields CDR1 SEHNR and CDR2 FQNEAQ (reference sequence). The CDR3 covers 17 residues. Trimming removed 2 bases at V and 6 bases at J, with 21 bases between. Here the CDR3 DNA reads TGTGCCAGCAGCTTAAGCCCGGGCAGGGGTGGAACGGATACGCAGTATTTT. Translation: CASSLSPGRGGTDTQYF. The complete variable domain, with remaining parts taken from reference TRBV7-9 and TRBJ2-3, reads DTGVSQNPRHKITKRGQNVTFRCDPISEHNRLYWYRQTLGQGPEFLTYFQNEAQLEKSRLLSDRFSAERPKGSFSTLEIQRTEQGDSAMYLCASSLSPGRGGTDTQYFGPGTRLTVL.